This T cell receptor (beta chain) was sequenced for a study of blood T cells in healthy people across ages. Overall study findings and caveats: As naive T cell percentage varied, TCR beta diversity correlated strongly with it.

Together with a sample-barcoded 5' primer, a J-beta primer mix was included in a second PCR lasting roughly 6 to 12 cycles. A template-switch adaptor with 12 random nucleotides tagged each cDNA molecule. From the 5' RACE reads, TCRdb called clonotypes with MiXCR, one entry per CDR3 protein. In the table there are about 970,000 distinct CDR3 sequences, around 54% of which are singletons. Trimming at V came to 7 bases and at J to 5 bases, leaving 13 bases not matched to a gene. Per the germline V gene, CDR1 is WSHSY and CDR2 is SAAADI. This CDR3 has 15 residues. About this clonotype itself: As yet, its antigen is unknown.

The sequence derives from an older woman in good health. The chain carries TRBV10-2 and TRBJ2-7; the match to TRBD1 covers 8 bases. Sequenced input: blood. Here the CDR3 reads CASTVPRGRKDEQYF. As DNA, the CDR3 is TGCGCCAGCACTGTTCCCAGGGGGCGCAAGGACGAGCAGTACTTC.